This T cell receptor (beta chain) was profiled in a study of blood T cells in healthy people across ages. Study-level findings and limits: Diversity figures based on one million T cells were deemed too low.

Each donor supplied 8 to 10 milliliters of peripheral blood. About this clonotype: Its specificity is unknown.

With a J-beta primer mix and a sample-barcoded 5' primer, a second PCR ran about 6 to 11 cycles. Each CDR3 protein gets one entry after TCRdb re-called the 5' RACE reads with MiXCR. The sample lists over 300,000 distinct CDR3 sequences; 45% to 65% were seen once. V dropped 4 bases and J dropped 7 bases, with 6 bases sitting between them. Germline V gene data show CDR1 as SGHRS and CDR2 as YFSETQ. The CDR3 spans 11 residues. The receptor was derived from a man aged 55-75 years in good health. The chain carries TRBV5-1 and TRBJ2-1; D is unresolved. The sample taken for sequencing was blood. The CDR3 is CASSLQNEQFF. The CDR3 DNA is TGCGCCAGCAGCCTTCAAAATGAGCAGTTCTTC.